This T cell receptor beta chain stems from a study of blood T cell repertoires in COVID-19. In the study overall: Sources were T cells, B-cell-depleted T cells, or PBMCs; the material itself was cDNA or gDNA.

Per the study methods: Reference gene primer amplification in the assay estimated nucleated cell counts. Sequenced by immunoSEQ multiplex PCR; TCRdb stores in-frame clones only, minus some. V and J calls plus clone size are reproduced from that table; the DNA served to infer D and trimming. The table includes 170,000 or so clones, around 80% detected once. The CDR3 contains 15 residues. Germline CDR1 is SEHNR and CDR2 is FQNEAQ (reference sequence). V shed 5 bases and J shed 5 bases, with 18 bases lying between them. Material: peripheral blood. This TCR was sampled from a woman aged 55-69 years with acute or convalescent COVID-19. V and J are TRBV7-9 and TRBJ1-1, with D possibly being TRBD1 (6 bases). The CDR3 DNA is TGTGCCAGCAGCCCCCGTCGGGGGGGGCGGACTGAAGCTTTCTTT. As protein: CASSPRRGGRTEAFF.